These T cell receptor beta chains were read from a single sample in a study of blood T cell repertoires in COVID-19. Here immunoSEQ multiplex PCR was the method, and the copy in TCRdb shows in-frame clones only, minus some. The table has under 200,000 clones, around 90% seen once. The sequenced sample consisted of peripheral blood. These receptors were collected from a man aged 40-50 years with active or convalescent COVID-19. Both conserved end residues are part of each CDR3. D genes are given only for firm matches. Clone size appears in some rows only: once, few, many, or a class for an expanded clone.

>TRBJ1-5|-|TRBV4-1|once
TGTGCTAGCAATCATCCCCAGCATTTT
CASNHPQHF
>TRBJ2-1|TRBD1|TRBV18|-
TGTGCCAGCTCACAACGACAGGGATTCGACAATGAGCAGTTCTTC
CASSQRQGFDNEQFF
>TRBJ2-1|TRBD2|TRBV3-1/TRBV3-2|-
TGTGCCAGCAGCCAGTCTTCCCTAGCGGGAGAGGTTGAGCAGTTCTTC
CASSQSSLAGEVEQFF
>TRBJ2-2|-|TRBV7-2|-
TGTGCCAGCAGCTCGGGACACTGGTCCTCAGGGGAGCTGTTTTTT
CASSSGHWSSGELFF
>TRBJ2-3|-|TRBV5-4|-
TGTGCCAGCAGCCAGGACACAGATACGCAGTATTTT
CASSQDTDTQYF
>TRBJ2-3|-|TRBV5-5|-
TGTGCCAGCAGCTTGGACAGGGTCCCAGATACGCAGTATTTT
CASSLDRVPDTQYF
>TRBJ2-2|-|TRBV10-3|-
TGTGCCATCAGTTCTATAGACACCGGGGAGCTGTTTTTT
CAISSIDTGELFF
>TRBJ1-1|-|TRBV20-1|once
TGCAGTGCTGCACGGGGAGAAGCTTTCTTT
CSAARGEAFF
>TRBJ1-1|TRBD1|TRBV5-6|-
TGTGCCAGCAGCCATCGACAGGGGGCTTTTTTCACTGAAGCTTTCTTT
CASSHRQGAFFTEAFF
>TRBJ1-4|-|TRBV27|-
TGTGCCAGCAGTTCGAAGGTGGGCAGGGATGAAAAACTGTTTTTT
CASSSKVGRDEKLFF
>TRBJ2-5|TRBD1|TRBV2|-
TGTGCCAGCAACCGGGACAGGGCACGAGAGACCCAGTACTTC
CASNRDRARETQYF
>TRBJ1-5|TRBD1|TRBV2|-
TGTGCCAGCAGTTCCACAGGGGGCGGGCAGCCCCAGCATTTT
CASSSTGGGQPQHF
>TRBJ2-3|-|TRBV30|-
TGTGCCTGGAGGGAGAAGGGGGGCACAGATACGCAGTATTTT
CAWREKGGTDTQYF
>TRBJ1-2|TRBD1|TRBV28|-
TGTGCCAGTAGAGGGGGCGGTTCCTATGGCTACACCTTC
CASRGGGSYGYTF
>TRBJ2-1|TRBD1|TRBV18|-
TGTGCCAGCTCTCCCGGACAGGGGGCAGGTAATGAGCAGTTCTTC
CASSPGQGAGNEQFF
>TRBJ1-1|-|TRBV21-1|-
TGTGCCAGCAGTACATGGCAGGGCTCTGAAGCTTTCTTT
CASSTWQGSEAFF
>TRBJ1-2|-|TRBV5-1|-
TGCGCCAGCAGCTTGGACAGCTATGGCTACACCTTC
CASSLDSYGYTF
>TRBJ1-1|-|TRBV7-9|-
TGTGCCAGCAGCTTCCTTACAGAGAACACTGAAGCTTTCTTT
CASSFLTENTEAFF
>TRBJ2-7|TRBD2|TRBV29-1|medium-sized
TGCAGCGTTGAAGGCTCGACCAAAGCGGGGGGGGCCTACGAGCAGTACTTC
CSVEGSTKAGGAYEQYF
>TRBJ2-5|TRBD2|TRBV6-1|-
TGTGCCAGCAGTGCCTCGGGACTAGCGGGAAGAGAGACCCAGTACTTC
CASSASGLAGRETQYF
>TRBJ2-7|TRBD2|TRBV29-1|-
TGCAGCGTTGAAGATTTCGGTCTAGCGGGCTCCTACGAGCAGTACTTC
CSVEDFGLAGSYEQYF
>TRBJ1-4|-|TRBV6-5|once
TGTGCCAGCAGTTACGATGGGACACACCATGAAAAACTGTTTTTT
CASSYDGTHHEKLFF
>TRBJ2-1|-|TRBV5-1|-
TGCGCCAGCAGCTTGGCCACCCGCCAGGACTCCTACAATGAGCAGTTCTTC
CASSLATRQDSYNEQFF
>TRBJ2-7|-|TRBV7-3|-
TGTGCCAGCAGCTCAAACAGCTACGAGCAGTACTTC
CASSSNSYEQYF
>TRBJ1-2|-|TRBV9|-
TGTGCCAGCGGCCAAAATACTAACTATGGCTACACCTTC
CASGQNTNYGYTF
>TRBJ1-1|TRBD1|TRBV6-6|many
TGTGCCAGCCTCACGGGATCGACAGGGGCGAACACTGAAGCTTTCTTT
CASLTGSTGANTEAFF
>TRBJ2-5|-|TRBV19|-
TGTGCCAGTAGTATAGGGGGCCAGACCGTAGTCACCCAGTACTTC
CASSIGGQTVVTQYF
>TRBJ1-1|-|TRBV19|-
TGTGCCAGTAGTCCGAGACAGGAGGTCACTGAAGCTTTCTTT
CASSPRQEVTEAFF
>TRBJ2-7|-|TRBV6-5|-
TGTGCCAGCAGTCCCGGTATAGCGGAGCAGTACTTC
CASSPGIAEQYF
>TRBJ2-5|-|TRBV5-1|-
TGCGCCAGCAGGAAAACTAGGGTCCAAGAGACCCAGTACTTC
CASRKTRVQETQYF
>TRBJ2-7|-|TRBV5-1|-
TGCGCCAGCAGCTTGGCCGGAGACGGCACCTACGAGCAGTACTTC
CASSLAGDGTYEQYF
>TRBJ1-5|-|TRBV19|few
TGTGCCAGTAGTATAGAAGGAGGGCCCCAGCCCCAGCATTTT
CASSIEGGPQPQHF
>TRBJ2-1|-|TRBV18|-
TGTGCCAGCTCAACAACAGGTTATGAGCAGTTCTTC
CASSTTGYEQFF
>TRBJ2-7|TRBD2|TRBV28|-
TGTGCCAGCAGTTTAATCAACGGGAGGGACGAGCAGTACTTC
CASSLINGRDEQYF
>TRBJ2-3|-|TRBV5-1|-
TGCGCCAGCAGCTTGGTAGCCGCTACAGATACGCAGTATTTT
CASSLVAATDTQYF
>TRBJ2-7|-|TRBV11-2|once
TGTGCCAGCAGCTTAGGGCGCGGTCCCCCCTACGAGCAGTACTTC
CASSLGRGPPYEQYF
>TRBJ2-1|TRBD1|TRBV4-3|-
TGCGCCAGCAGCCAAGATTGGGGACAGGGCTACAATGAGCAGTTCTTC
CASSQDWGQGYNEQFF
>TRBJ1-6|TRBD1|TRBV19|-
TGTGCCAGTAGTCAAGGGACAGGGTTTAATTCACCCCTCCACTTT
CASSQGTGFNSPLHF
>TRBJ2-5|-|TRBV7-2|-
TGTGCCAGCACCGATAACAGGGCTCGGGGGACCCAGTACTTC
CASTDNRARGTQYF
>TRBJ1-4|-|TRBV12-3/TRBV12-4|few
TGTGCCAGCAGTTTATCGGGGATAGAAAAACTGTTTTTT
CASSLSGIEKLFF
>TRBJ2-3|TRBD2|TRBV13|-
TGTGCCAGCAGTTTAGCGGGGGGCCCCACAGATACGCAGTATTTT
CASSLAGGPTDTQYF
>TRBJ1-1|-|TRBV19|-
TGTGCCAGTAGTATGCGGGGGATCTTGTCCGGCACTGAAGCTTTCTTT
CASSMRGILSGTEAFF
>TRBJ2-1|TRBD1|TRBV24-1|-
TGTGCCACCAGTGAAACCGGGACAGGTTCCTACAATGAGCAGTTCTTC
CATSETGTGSYNEQFF
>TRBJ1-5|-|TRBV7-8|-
TGTGCCAGCAGCCAGACTGACCGTCTTCAGCCCCAGCATTTT
CASSQTDRLQPQHF
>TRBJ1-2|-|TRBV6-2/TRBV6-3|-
TGTGCCAGCAGCTTCCCCCCCGGGGGTAACTATGGCTACACCTTC
CASSFPPGGNYGYTF
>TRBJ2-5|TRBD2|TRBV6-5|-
TGTGCCAGCAGCCCGGGACTAGCGGGAGAAGAGACCCAGTACTTC
CASSPGLAGEETQYF
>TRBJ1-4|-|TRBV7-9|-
TGTGCCAGCAGCTTAATTCAGGGCGCAGGCGAAAAACTGTTTTTT
CASSLIQGAGEKLFF
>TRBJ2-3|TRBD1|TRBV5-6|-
TGTGCCAGCAGCCCTAATAGACAGGGTGGTCGCACAGATACGCAGTATTTT
CASSPNRQGGRTDTQYF
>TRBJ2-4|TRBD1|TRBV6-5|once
TGTGCCAGCATCCTGGGACAGGGGAACATTCAGTACTTC
CASILGQGNIQYF
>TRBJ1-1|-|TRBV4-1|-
TGCGCCAGCCAACATCCGGGGGGGGGCACTGAAGCTTTCTTT
CASQHPGGGTEAFF